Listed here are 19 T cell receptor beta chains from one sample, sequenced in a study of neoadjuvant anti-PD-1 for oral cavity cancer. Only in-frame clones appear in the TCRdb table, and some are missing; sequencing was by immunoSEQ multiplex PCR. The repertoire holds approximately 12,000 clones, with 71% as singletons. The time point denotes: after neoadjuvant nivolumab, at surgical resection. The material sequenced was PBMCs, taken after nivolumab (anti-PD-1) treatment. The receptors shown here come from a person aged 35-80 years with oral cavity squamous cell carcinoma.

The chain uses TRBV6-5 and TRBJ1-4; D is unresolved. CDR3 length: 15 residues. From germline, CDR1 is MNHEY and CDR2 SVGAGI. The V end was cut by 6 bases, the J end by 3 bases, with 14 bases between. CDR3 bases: TGTGCCAGCAGCCTCACGACACGACCTAATGAAAAACTGTTTTTT. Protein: CASSLTTRPNEKLFF.

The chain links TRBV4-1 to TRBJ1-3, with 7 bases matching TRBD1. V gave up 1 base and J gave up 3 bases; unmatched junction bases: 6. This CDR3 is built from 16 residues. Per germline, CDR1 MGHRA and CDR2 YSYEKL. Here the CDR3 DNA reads TGCGCCAGCAGCCAAGTGTTCCAGGGGGTTGGAAACACCATATATTTT. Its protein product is CASSQVFQGVGNTIYF.

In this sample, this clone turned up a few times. DNA of the CDR3: TGTGCCAGCAGTGAACCCCCAGGAGTTTTGAACACTGAAGCTTTCTTT. Encoded protein: CASSEPPGVLNTEAFF. V usage is TRBV2 and J usage is TRBJ1-1; D is unresolved. This CDR3 region has 16 residues. V was trimmed by 2 bases and J by 0 bases, leaving 13 bases between them. In germline, CDR1 is SNHLY, CDR2 FYNNEI.

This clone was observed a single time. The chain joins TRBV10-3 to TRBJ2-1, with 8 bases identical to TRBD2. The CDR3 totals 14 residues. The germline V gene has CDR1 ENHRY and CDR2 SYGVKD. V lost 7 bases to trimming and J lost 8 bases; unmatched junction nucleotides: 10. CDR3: CAINPGLEVDEQFF. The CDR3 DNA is TGTGCCATCAACCCGGGACTAGAGGTCGATGAGCAGTTCTTC.

The CDR3 loop is CASSRSQAFYGYTF. The CDR3 DNA sequence: TGTGCCAGCAGCCGATCACAGGCTTTCTATGGCTACACCTTC. This chain joins TRBV28 and TRBJ1-2, with D tentatively TRBD1 (5 bases). The CDR3 extends over 14 amino acids. The V gene lost 6 bases and the J gene lost 4 bases, with 15 bases spanning the gap. CDR1 MDHEN and CDR2 SYDVKM come from the germline V gene.

In DNA, the CDR3 is TGTGCCAGTAGGAACCCCGGGCTCAAAAACATTCAGTACTTC. Its translation: CASRNPGLKNIQYF. V gene TRBV19 combines with J gene TRBJ2-4; D not certain. The germline V and J ends were trimmed by 6 bases and 3 bases, with 12 bases remaining between them. CDR3 length: 14 residues. Germline CDR1 and CDR2: LNHDA and SQIVND (reference sequence).

CDR3: CASSSPGGNTEAFF. In DNA, the CDR3 is TGTGCCAGCAGTTCTCCCGGGGGGAACACTGAAGCTTTCTTT. The chain joins TRBV11-1 to TRBJ1-1, with a tentative D call TRBD1 (5 bases). Trimming removed 6 bases at V and 1 base at J, with 12 bases between. The V gene's germline CDR1 is SGHAT and CDR2 FQDESV (reference sequence). The CDR3 is 14 amino acids.

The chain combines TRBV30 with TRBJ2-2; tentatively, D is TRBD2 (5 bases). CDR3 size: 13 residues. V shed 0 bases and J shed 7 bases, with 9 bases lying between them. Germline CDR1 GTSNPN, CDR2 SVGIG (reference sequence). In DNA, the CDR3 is TGTGCCTGGAGTGTCGGGATTGGCGGGGAGCTGTTTTTT. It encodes CAWSVGIGGELFF.

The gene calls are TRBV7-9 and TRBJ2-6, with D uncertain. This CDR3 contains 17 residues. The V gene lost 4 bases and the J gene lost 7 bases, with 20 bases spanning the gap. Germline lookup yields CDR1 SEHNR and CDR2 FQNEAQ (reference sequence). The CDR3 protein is CASSSARYLVSANVLTF. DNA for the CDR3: TGTGCCAGCAGCTCGGCCCGCTATCTTGTAAGCGCCAACGTCCTGACTTTC.

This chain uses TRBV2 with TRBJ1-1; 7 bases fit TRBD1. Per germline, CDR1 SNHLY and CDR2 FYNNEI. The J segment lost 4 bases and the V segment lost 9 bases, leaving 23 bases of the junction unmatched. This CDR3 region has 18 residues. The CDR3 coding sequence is TGTGCCAGTCCCCGATCAGCACGGCGTTTGGGGGACAGCACTGAAGCTTTCTTT. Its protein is CASPRSARRLGDSTEAFF.

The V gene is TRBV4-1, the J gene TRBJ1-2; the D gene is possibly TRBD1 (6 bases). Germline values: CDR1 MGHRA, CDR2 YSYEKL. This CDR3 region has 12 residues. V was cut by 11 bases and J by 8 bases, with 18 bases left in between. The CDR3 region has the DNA TGCGCCGGCCGGGACACTCGTGGCGGCTACACCTTC. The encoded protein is CAGRDTRGGYTF.

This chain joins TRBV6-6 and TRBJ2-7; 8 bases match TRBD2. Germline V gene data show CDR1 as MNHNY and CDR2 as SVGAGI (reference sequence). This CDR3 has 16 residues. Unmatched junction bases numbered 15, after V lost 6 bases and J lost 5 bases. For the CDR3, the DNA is TGTGCCAGCAGCCAGTTCACCGGGACTAGAAGCCACGAGCAGTACTTC. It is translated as CASSQFTGTRSHEQYF.

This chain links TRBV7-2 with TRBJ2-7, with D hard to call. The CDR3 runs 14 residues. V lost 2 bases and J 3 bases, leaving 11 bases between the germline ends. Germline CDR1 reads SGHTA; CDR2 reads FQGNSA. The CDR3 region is CASSLNGQIYEQYF. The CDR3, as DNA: TGTGCCAGCAGCTTAAACGGTCAAATCTACGAGCAGTACTTC. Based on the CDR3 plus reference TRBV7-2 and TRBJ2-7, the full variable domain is GAGVSQSPSNKVTEKGKDVELRCDPISGHTALYWYRQSLGQGLEFLIYFQGNSAPDKSGLPSDRFSAERTGGSVSTLTIQRTQQEDSAVYLCASSLNGQIYEQYFGPGTRLTVT.

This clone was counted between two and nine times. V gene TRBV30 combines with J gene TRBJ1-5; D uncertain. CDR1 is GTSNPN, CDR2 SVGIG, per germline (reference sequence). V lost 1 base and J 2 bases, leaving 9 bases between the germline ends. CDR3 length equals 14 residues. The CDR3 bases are TGTGCCTGGAGTGGGCCCTGGCGCAATCAGCCCCAGCATTTT. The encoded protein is CAWSGPWRNQPQHF.

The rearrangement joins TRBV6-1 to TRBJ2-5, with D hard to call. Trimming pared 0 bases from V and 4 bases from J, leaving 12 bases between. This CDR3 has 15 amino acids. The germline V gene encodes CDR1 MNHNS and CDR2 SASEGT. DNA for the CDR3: TGTGCCAGCAGTGAAGCGAGCTACGGAGTAGAGACCCAGTACTTC. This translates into CASSEASYGVETQYF.

The CDR3: CASSSGTPDGQQFF. In DNA form, the CDR3 reads TGTGCCAGCAGCTCAGGTACTCCGGACGGCCAGCAGTTCTTC. The chain has TRBV5-6 and TRBJ2-1; D remains ambiguous. Germline CDR1 is SGHDT and CDR2 is YYEEEE. This CDR3 spans 14 amino acids. Trimming took 3 bases from V and 11 from J, leaving 18 bases between them. Full variable domain (remainder filled in from reference TRBV5-6 and TRBJ2-1): DAGVTQSPTHLIKTRGQQVTLRCSPKSGHDTVSWYQQALGQGPQFIFQYYEEEERQRGNFPDRFSGHQFPNYSSELNVNALLLGDSALYLCASSSGTPDGQQFFGPGTRLTVL.

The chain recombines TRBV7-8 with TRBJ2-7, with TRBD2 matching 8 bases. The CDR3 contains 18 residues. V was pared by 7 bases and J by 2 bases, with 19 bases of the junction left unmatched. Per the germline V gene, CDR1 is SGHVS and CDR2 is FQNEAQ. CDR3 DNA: TGTGCCAGCACCACTTACGACTCGGGGCGGGGGGACACCTACGAGCAGTACTTC. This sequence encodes CASTTYDSGRGDTYEQYF.

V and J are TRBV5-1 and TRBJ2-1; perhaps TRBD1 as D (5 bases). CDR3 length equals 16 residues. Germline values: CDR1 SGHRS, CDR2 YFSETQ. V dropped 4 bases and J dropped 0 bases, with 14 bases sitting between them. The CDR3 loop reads CASSPDGQSSYNEQFF. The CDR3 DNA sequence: TGCGCCAGCAGCCCGGACGGACAAAGCTCCTACAATGAGCAGTTCTTC.

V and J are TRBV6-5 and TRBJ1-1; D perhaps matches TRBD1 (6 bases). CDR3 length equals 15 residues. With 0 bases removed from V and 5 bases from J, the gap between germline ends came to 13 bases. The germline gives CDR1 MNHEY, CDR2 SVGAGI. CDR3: CASSYSGAGGTEAFF. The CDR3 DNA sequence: TGTGCCAGCAGTTACTCGGGGGCCGGGGGGACTGAAGCTTTCTTT.